This T cell receptor beta chain came from a study of cytomegalovirus exposure and HLA in healthy donors (TCRdb year 2017). General notes on the study: An earlier analysis of roughly 500 of the donors reported under 300 Gb of sequence data and some 110 million unique TCR beta sequences obtained from approximately 180 million T cells. An early release covering over 500 HLA-typed donors comprised about 290 gigabases of sequencing data and some 79 million unique TCR sequences. Of the roughly 400 genotyped donors, 81% were placed in the genetic ancestry cluster associated with self-reported Caucasian donors. The study aimed to test whether cataloging public T cell receptors could reveal signatures of past pathogen exposure. Using immunosequencing, the study profiled T cell repertoires from fewer than 850 subjects and related those repertoires to cytomegalovirus serostatus. Besides the first cohort of some 670 subjects, a separate validation cohort made up of over 100 different subjects was used. The study combined high-throughput TCR immunosequencing, statistical association of individual TCRs with disease status, and machine learning to predict cytomegalovirus infection status. A later analysis re-analyzed previously published TCR beta repertoires from about 600 donors and added high-resolution HLA genotyping to study TCR occurrence patterns. Rather than using new phenotypic data, the later analysis identified candidate immune exposures from TCR beta sequences and from how often those sequences occurred across donors. To decide whether each TCR beta V gene segment behaved as functional or pseudogenic, an earlier analysis of some 570 of the donors relied on high-throughput TCR beta sequencing. Donor age, sex, ethnicity and CMV serostatus were collected together with the repertoire data. Genome-wide SNP genotypes for about 55% of the roughly 670 donors were used in a later genetic analysis, which treated that subset as a discovery cohort. All discovery cohort repertoires had been generated using a single sequencing platform. Class I and class II HLA loci were covered by the typing at four-digit resolution. Typing coverage varied by locus: about 620-630 donors for A, B, C, DRB1 and DQB1; more than 500 for DQA1; nearly 610 for DPA1; roughly 450 for DPB1. A few DR-DQ haplotypes were treated as single units for association and clustering because of strong linkage in the cohort. Across some 400 genotyped donors of the cohort, an average of roughly 230,000 unique TCR beta nucleotide sequences per donor were sequenced, and 15% to 20% of those sequences were non-productive. What the authors observed across the whole study: Several of the top co-occurrence clusters appeared to be linked to parvovirus B19, influenza, CMV and Epstein-Barr virus, according to a later analysis. Compared with equally common non-associated chains, HLA-associated TCR beta chains in a later analysis were more clonally expanded and had lower generation probabilities. Only TCR beta chains were sequenced in this cohort, and the absence of alpha or paired-chain data limited detectable features. Immune exposure information for the cohort was limited to CMV serostatus. Because HLA typing was unavailable for some donors at each locus, only the typed subset was used in association tests. Cytomegalovirus status was reported to be diagnosed by the classifier with high specificity and sensitivity in both the original and validation cohorts. A group of highly shared sequence variants was considered likely to be a technical artifact of the sequencing pipeline. Linkage disequilibrium might explain the correlated functional status among segregating V segments, but an unknown experimental factor could not be ruled out. Most TCR sequences were observed very rarely across donors, whereas some public TCRs were present in many individuals. Strong co-occurrence of HLA alleles, especially DR and DQ, made assigning TCR associations to individual alleles difficult. A few of the identified cytomegalovirus-associated TCR beta chains were confirmed in vitro to be specific for cytomegalovirus antigens. The authors suggested that the approach could potentially be extended to other disease states and immunological phenotypes. A further reported finding was that TCR beta sequences accurately predicted the HLA-A and HLA-B alleles for most subjects in the first cohort. A total of 164 TCR beta chains were listed by the study as associated with cytomegalovirus. In a later analysis, TCR association rates were found to vary across HLA loci, with the most associated TCRs seen for DRB1 alleles and the fewest for HLA-C alleles. In an earlier analysis of about 600 of the donors, most TCR beta V segments appeared in productive rearrangements about 87% or about 30% of the time, broadly matching IMGT annotations. A later analysis found that most CMV-associated TCR beta chains appeared HLA-restricted, with HLA associations seemingly driven largely by CMV exposure. Sequencing depth was assumed to be roughly uniform across donors in the presence/absence analyses, though that assumption may not hold. In a later genetic analysis, fewer N-insertions in productive TCRs were reported among donors in an Asian-associated ancestry cluster than the roughly 700-donor mean. A later genetic analysis associated a missense DCLRE1C variant with V-gene and J-gene trimming of TCR beta chains, and an independent cohort replicated the association. The earlier analysis of about 600 of the donors excluded some 16 rarely observed V segments, including chromosome 9 orphons, because counts were too low. Specific HLA alleles were associated with roughly 16,000 TCR beta sequences at a false discovery rate of 0.05 in a later analysis. Because the 87-base-pair reads could not distinguish some IMGT-functional V segments, including TRBV6-2 and TRBV6-3, those segments were excluded.

In regard to this clone: No cognate antigen has been identified for it. Per-base quality was not reported, and no clone a single base away is much larger than it.

The library was made by the immunoSEQ multiplex PCR assay. A mixture of 60 forward primers for TCR Vbeta segments and 13 reverse primers for TCR Jbeta segments was used in the multiplex PCR. A multiplex PCR assay on genomic DNA amplified the CDR3 region of rearranged TCR beta genes. The amplified TCR beta libraries were sequenced on the Illumina HiSeq System as 87-base-pair reads. On the study's bioinformatics: In a later analysis, some 80 million unique TCR beta chains were counted across the roughly 700 repertoires, and about 10 million of these chains were shared by at least two donors. Raw reads were error-corrected and collapsed into unique sequences with a nearest-neighbor algorithm that merged closely related sequences to remove PCR and sequencing errors. V, D and J gene segments were assigned by aligning CDR3 sequences to IMGT reference sequences. For a sequence to be retained, at least a six-nucleotide match to both a V gene segment and a J gene segment was required. A rearrangement was called productive if the CDR3 had no stop codons and remained in frame with V and J, and every other rearrangement was called non-productive. Following IMGT convention, CDR3 was defined as the stretch from the second conserved V-encoded cysteine up to the conserved J-encoded phenylalanine. The earlier analysis of approximately 500 of the donors excluded sequences that lacked an unambiguous match to a single V gene segment. In an earlier analysis of around 600 of the donors, V segments were called functional above 56.7% productive rearrangements and were called segregating when the between-donor standard deviation exceeded 5%. A statistical classification framework was built for diagnosing cytomegalovirus status from the catalog of TCR beta chain sequences. A later analysis assigned V and J genes by comparing TCR nucleotide sequences with IMGT/GENE-DB human TR gene sequences. A later analysis assigned CDR3 sequences and most-parsimonious VDJ recombination scenarios with the TCRdist pipeline. In a later analysis, every TCR beta chain was defined by the combination of its CDR3 amino acid sequence and its V-gene family, and reads without a unique V-gene family were dropped. A later analysis removed 550 to 650 highly shared, low-generation-probability nucleotide sequences to deal with suspected cross-contamination and a sequencing artifact. For each public chain, a later analysis derived a clonal expansion index from normalized ranks of inferred template counts within each repertoire. A later analysis computed generation probabilities with a VDJ recombination model fitted to out-of-frame rearrangements, and checked the results against IGoR. In a later analysis, TCR-TCR, TCR-HLA and TCR-CMV co-occurrence was scored with hypergeometric tests, and a repertoire-size bias correction was applied to TCR pairs. In a later analysis, false discovery rates were estimated by permuting HLA or CMV assignments 20 times. In a later analysis, co-occurring TCRs were grouped using DBSCAN, and TCRdist sequence similarity was added for clustering within HLA-allele-positive subsets. Repertoires with fewer than 30,000 or more than 120,000 public chains, plus five repertoires with anomalous nucleotide sharing, were excluded from co-occurrence clustering. The source is immuneACCESS, and TCRdb retained only in-frame sequences with V and J called. Part of the clones is not carried over; for the studies checked, unresolved V genes explain less than half of this, and the remainder is unexplained. For V, J and clone size, that table is used; D and trimming come from the DNA. For this sample the table gives about 300,000 clones, of which 86% were detected only once. Around 3.7% of the sample comes from the top ten.

Inclusive of the bounding cysteine and phenylalanine, the CDR3 is 13 residues long. The only DNA kept is the CDR3, 39 bases in frame from the first base. The V end gives up 5 bases and the J end 5 bases, leaving 5 bases in the junction not matched to a gene. From the germline V gene (reference sequence), CDR1 is LNHDA and CDR2 is SQIVND. The cohort comprised around 700 healthy bone marrow donors. Cohort members were all nominally healthy when sampled, although unrecorded immune exposures were likely present. The donor tested CMV seropositive, placing the donor among the 290 or so seropositive members of the cohort. A peripheral blood sample was provided by each donor, and peripheral blood mononuclear cells were used for TCR beta sequencing. Genomic DNA was extracted from the blood cell samples with the Qiagen DNeasy Blood Extraction Kit.

Sample: PBMCs. The source is a man in his forties or fifties in good health and CMV-seropositive. This chain joins TRBV19 to TRBJ2-7; the junction holds 8 bases that match TRBD1. The CDR3 corresponds to CASSLPTGDEQYF. The nucleotide sequence is given as TGTGCCAGTAGTCTGCCGACAGGGGACGAGCAGTACTTC.